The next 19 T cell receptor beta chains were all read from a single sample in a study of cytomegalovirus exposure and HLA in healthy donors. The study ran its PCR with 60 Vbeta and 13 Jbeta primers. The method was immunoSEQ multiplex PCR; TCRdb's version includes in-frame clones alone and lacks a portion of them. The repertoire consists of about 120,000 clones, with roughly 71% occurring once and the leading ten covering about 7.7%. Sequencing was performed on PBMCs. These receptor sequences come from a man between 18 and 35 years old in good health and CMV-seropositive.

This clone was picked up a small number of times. CDR3 in amino acids: CASSDGGRSITGELFF. CDR3 DNA: TGCGCCAGCAGTGACGGGGGTCGTTCGATTACCGGGGAGCTGTTTTTT. The chain recombines TRBV10-2 with TRBJ2-2; tentative D call: TRBD2 (6 bases). The germline CDR1 and CDR2 sequences are WSHSY and SAAADI. V lost 3 bases and J lost 5, with 16 bases in between. This CDR3 is 16 amino acids long.

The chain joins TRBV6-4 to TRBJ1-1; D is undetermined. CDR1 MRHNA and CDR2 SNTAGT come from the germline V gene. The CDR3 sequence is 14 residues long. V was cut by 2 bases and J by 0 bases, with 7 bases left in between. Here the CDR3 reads CASSDSTMNTEAFF. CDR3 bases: TGTGCCAGCAGTGACAGTACTATGAACACTGAAGCTTTCTTT.

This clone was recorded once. Here the CDR3 DNA reads TGTGCCAGCAGTTACTTCCCGGACATGCCCACTGAAGCTTTCTTT. Translating it yields CASSYFPDMPTEAFF. The chain couples TRBV6-5 to TRBJ1-1; maybe TRBD1 (5 bases). The CDR3 extends over 15 amino acids. Germline V gene lookup returns CDR1 MNHEY and CDR2 SVGAGI. Between the trimmed V and J ends, which lost 1 base and 4 bases, there was a span of 13 bases.

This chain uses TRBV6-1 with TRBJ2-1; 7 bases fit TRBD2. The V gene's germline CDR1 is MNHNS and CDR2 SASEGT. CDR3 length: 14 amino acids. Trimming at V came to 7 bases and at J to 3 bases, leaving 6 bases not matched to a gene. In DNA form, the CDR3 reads TGTGCCAGCAAACGAAGCGGGGTCTACAATGAGCAGTTCTTC. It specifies CASKRSGVYNEQFF.

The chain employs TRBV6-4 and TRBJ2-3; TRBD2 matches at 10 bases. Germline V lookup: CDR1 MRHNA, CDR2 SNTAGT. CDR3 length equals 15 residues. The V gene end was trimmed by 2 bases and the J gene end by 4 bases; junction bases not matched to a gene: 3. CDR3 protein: CASSDSGGASDTQYF. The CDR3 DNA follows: TGTGCCAGCAGTGACAGCGGGGGGGCTTCAGATACGCAGTATTTT.

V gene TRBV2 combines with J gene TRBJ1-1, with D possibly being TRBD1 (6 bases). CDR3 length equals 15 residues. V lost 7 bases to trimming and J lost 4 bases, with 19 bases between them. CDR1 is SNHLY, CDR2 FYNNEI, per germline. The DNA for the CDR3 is TGTGCCAGCACTCCCGTTAGCGGGGGCGCCACTGAAGCTTTCTTT. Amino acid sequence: CASTPVSGGATEAFF.

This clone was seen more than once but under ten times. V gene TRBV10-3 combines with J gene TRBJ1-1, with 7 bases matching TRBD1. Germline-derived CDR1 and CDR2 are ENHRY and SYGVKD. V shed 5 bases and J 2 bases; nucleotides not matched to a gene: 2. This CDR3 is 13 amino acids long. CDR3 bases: TGTGCCATCAGTAGACAGGGAAACACTGAAGCTTTCTTT. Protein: CAISRQGNTEAFF.

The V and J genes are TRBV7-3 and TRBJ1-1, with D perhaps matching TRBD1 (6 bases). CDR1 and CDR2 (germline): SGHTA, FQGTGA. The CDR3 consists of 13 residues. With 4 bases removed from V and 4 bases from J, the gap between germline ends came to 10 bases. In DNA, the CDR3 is TGTGCCAGCAGCTCAGGGGACCTCACTGAAGCTTTCTTT. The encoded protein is CASSSGDLTEAFF.

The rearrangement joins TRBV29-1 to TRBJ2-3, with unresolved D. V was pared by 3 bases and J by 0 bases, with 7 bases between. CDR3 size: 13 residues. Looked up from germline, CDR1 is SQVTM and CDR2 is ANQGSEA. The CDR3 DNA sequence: TGCAGCGTTGAGCTAGGAAGCACAGATACGCAGTATTTT. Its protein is CSVELGSTDTQYF.

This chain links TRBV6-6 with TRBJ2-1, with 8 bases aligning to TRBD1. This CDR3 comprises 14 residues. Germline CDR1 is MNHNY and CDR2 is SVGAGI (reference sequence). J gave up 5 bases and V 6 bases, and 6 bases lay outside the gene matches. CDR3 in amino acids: CASRPGGANNEQFF. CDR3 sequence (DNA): TGTGCCAGCAGGCCAGGGGGCGCCAACAATGAGCAGTTCTTC.

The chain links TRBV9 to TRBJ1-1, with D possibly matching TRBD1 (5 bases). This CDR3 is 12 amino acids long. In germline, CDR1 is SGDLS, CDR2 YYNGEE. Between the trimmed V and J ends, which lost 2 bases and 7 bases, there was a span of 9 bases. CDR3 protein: CASSVWGGEAFF. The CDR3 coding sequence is TGTGCCAGCAGCGTGTGGGGGGGTGAAGCTTTCTTT.

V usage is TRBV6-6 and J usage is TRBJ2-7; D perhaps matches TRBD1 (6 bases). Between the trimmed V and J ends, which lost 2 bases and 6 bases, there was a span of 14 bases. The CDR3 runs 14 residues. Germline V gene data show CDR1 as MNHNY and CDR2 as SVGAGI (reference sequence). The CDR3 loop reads CASSYAQGPGEQYV. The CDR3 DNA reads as TGTGCCAGCAGTTACGCTCAGGGGCCCGGCGAGCAGTACGTC.

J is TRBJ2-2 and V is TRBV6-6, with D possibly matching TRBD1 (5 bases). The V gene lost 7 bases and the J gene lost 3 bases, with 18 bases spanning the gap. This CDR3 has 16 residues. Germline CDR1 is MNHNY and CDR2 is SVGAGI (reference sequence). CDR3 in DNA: TGTGCCAGCATGTCCCCGTTCAGGGCAGACACCGGGGAGCTGTTTTTT. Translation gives CASMSPFRADTGELFF.

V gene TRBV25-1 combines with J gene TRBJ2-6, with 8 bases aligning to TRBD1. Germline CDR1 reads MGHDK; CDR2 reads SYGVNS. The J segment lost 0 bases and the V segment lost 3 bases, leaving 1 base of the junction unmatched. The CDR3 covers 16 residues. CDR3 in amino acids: CASSDTGGSGANVLTF. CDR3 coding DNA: TGTGCCAGCAGTGACACAGGGGGCTCTGGGGCCAACGTCCTGACTTTC.

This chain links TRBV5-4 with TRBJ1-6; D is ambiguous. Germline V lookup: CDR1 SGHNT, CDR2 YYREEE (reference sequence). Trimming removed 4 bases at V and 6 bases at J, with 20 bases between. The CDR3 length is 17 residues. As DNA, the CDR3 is TGTGCCAGCAGCCCCCAGGTGATCCCGGGAGGTAATTCACCCCTCCACTTT. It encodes CASSPQVIPGGNSPLHF.

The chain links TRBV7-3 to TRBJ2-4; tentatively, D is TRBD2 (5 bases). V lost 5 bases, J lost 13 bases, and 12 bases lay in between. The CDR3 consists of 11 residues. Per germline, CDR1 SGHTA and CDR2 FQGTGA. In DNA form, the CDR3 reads TGTGCCAGCAGCGGTACCGGGATACAGTACTTC. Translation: CASSGTGIQYF.

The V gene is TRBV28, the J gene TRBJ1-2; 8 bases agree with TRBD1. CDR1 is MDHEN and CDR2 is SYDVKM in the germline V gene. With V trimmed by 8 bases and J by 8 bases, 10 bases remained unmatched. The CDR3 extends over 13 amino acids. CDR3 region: CASRPGGLGGYTF. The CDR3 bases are TGTGCCAGCCGGCCAGGGGGCTTGGGGGGCTACACCTTC.

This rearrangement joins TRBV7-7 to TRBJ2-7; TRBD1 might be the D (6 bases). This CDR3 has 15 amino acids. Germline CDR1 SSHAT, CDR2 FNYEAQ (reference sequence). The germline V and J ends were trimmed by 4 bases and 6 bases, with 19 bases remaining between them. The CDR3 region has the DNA TGTGCCAGCAGCTCCCAACCGGGTGTAGGGGGCGAGCAGTACTTC. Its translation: CASSSQPGVGGEQYF.

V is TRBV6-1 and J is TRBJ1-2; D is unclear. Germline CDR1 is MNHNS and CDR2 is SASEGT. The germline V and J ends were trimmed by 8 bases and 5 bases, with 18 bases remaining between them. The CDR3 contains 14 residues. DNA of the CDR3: TGTGCCAGCTTATGGGCCACGGATCATTATGGCTACACCTTC. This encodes CASLWATDHYGYTF.